The 17 T cell receptor beta chains below were found in one sample sequenced in a study of a mutant IDH1 vaccine in newly diagnosed glioma. The method was immunoSEQ multiplex PCR; TCRdb's version includes in-frame clones alone and lacks a portion of them. Here the sample spans about 92,000 clones, approximately 83% being singletons. As for time point: baseline, week 1 (first vaccination visit). Documented treatment: pre-vaccination baseline after standard-of-care therapy. The material sequenced was PBMCs, taken from a glioma patient treated with radiotherapy, temozolomide or both. The receptors were gathered from a woman between 50 and 59 years old with glioma.

The chain combines TRBV7-8 with TRBJ2-5; no definite D call. CDR1 and CDR2 (germline): SGHVS, FQNEAQ. V lost 11 bases and J 4 bases, leaving 14 bases between the germline ends. CDR3 size: 12 residues. The CDR3 DNA follows: TGTGCCCTAGGGAAGGTAGCAGAGACCCAGTACTTC. Translating it yields CALGKVAETQYF.

The CDR3 DNA reads TGTGCCAGCAGCCTCGGAGGGTATTATTCACCCCTCCACTTT. It translates to CASSLGGYYSPLHF. The rearrangement links TRBV7-8 to TRBJ1-6; D remains unclear. Germline-derived CDR1 and CDR2 are SGHVS and FQNEAQ. The length of the CDR3 is 14 residues. Trimming took 5 bases from V and 8 from J, leaving 13 bases between them. The variable domain in full, with the rest retrieved from reference TRBV7-8 and TRBJ1-6, is GAGVSQSPRYKVAKRGQDVALRCDPISGHVSLFWYQQALGQGPEFLTYFQNEAQLDKSGLPSDRFFAERPEGSVSTLKIQRTQQEDSAVYLCASSLGGYYSPLHFGNGTRLTVT.

The rearrangement links TRBV4-2 to TRBJ2-3, with D hard to call. The V end was cut by 0 bases, the J end by 1 base, with 5 bases between. This CDR3 region has 14 residues. In germline, CDR1 is LGHNA, CDR2 YNFKEQ. The CDR3 coding sequence is TGTGCCAGCAGCCAAGATTTGGGCACAGATACGCAGTATTTT. Translation: CASSQDLGTDTQYF.

This clone came up once. This chain uses TRBV29-1 with TRBJ1-4; no firm D call. With 4 bases removed from V and 8 bases from J, the gap between germline ends came to 14 bases. Germline V gene sequence: CDR1 SQVTM, CDR2 ANQGSEA. The CDR3 extends over 13 amino acids. The CDR3 nucleotides read TGCAGCGTTGTGGAAAGGGATGGCGAAAAACTGTTTTTT. Protein product: CSVVERDGEKLFF.

This clone has a handful of counts. V gene TRBV27 combines with J gene TRBJ1-1; the match to TRBD1 covers 7 bases. The CDR3 is 14 amino acids. The germline V gene has CDR1 MNHEY and CDR2 SMNVEV (reference sequence). Trimming removed 3 bases from V and 6 bases from J; junction bases left unmatched: 7. This CDR3 reads CASSFLEGGSEAFF. The CDR3 DNA follows: TGTGCCAGCAGTTTCTTGGAAGGGGGCTCTGAAGCTTTCTTT.

The chain carries TRBV30 and TRBJ1-1, with 7 bases identical to TRBD1. The J segment lost 1 base and the V segment lost 0 bases, leaving 5 bases of the junction unmatched. The CDR3 runs 15 residues. Germline V CDR1 and CDR2: GTSNPN, SVGIG (reference sequence). CDR3 coding DNA: TGTGCCTGGAGTGTCCCGGGACAGCCGAACACTGAAGCTTTCTTT. It translates to CAWSVPGQPNTEAFF.

The chain recombines TRBV5-1 with TRBJ1-2; D unclear. V gave up 0 bases and J gave up 4 bases, with 10 bases separating them. Germline CDR1 reads SGHRS; CDR2 reads YFSETQ. The CDR3 spans 14 residues. The CDR3 DNA is TGCGCCAGCAGCTTGGTGGGCCAGAGCTATGGCTACACCTTC. This sequence encodes CASSLVGQSYGYTF.

The rearrangement uses TRBV19 and TRBJ1-2; 7 nucleotides line up with TRBD1. The CDR3 contains 16 residues. Germline V lookup: CDR1 LNHDA, CDR2 SQIVND (reference sequence). V was clipped by 9 bases and J by 5 bases; unmatched bases: 18. Here the CDR3 DNA reads TGTGCCAGCCAACCGGGACAGCAAGTAAAACTATATGGCTACACCTTC. As protein: CASQPGQQVKLYGYTF.

The CDR3 nucleotides read TGTGCCAGTAGTACCGGACTAGCGGTTCGAGAGACCCAGTACTTC. Encoded protein: CASSTGLAVRETQYF. The chain employs TRBV19 and TRBJ2-5; TRBD2 matches at 10 bases. CDR1 and CDR2 from the germline V gene are LNHDA and SQIVND (reference sequence). CDR3 length: 15 amino acids. The V and J ends lost 4 bases and 4 bases, in that order; junction bases with no gene match: 6.

The rearrangement links TRBV30 to TRBJ1-2; the D gene is possibly TRBD1 (6 bases). The ends were cut back, 0 bases at V and 8 bases at J, with 13 bases in the middle. This CDR3 is built from 13 residues. Germline values: CDR1 GTSNPN, CDR2 SVGIG (reference sequence). The CDR3 DNA follows: TGTGCCTGGAGTGTAAACAGGGTGAACGGCTACACCTTC. Its translation: CAWSVNRVNGYTF.

The chain employs TRBV7-6 and TRBJ1-1; TRBD1 is a possible D gene (5 bases). CDR1 and CDR2 from the germline V gene are SGHVS and FNYEAQ. The V end was cut by 3 bases, the J end by 1 base, with 6 bases between. CDR3 size: 13 residues. This CDR3 reads CASSLGRNTEAFF. The CDR3 coding sequence is TGTGCCAGCAGCTTGGGACGGAACACTGAAGCTTTCTTT.

This chain links TRBV5-1 with TRBJ1-2; the D gene is possibly TRBD1 (5 bases). Trimming took 4 bases from V and 3 from J, leaving 10 bases between them. CDR3 length equals 13 residues. CDR1 is SGHRS and CDR2 is YFSETQ in the germline V gene. The CDR3 DNA sequence: TGCGCCAGCAGCCCCGGGGCAGACTATGGCTACACCTTC. Its translation: CASSPGADYGYTF. The full variable domain, completed using reference TRBV5-1 and TRBJ1-2, is KAGVTQTPRYLIKTRGQQVTLSCSPISGHRSVSWYQQTPGQGLQFLFEYFSETQRNKGNFPGRFSGRQFSNSRSEMNVSTLELGDSALYLCASSPGADYGYTFGSGTRLTVV.

The sample holds one count of this clone. The chain combines TRBV5-1 with TRBJ2-5, with 9 bases aligning to TRBD1. V lost 2 bases to trimming and J lost 1 base; unmatched junction nucleotides: 6. CDR1 is SGHRS, CDR2 YFSETQ, per germline. CDR3 length: 16 residues. CDR3 in DNA: TGCGCCAGCAGCTTATCGACAGGGGGTCTCCAAGAGACCCAGTACTTC. Its translation: CASSLSTGGLQETQYF.

The chain employs TRBV29-1 and TRBJ2-1; 7 nucleotides agree with TRBD1. The CDR3 is 12 amino acids. V was clipped by 4 bases and J by 9 bases; unmatched bases: 6. The V gene's germline CDR1 is SQVTM and CDR2 ANQGSEA. CDR3 protein: CSVVTGSSEQFF. As DNA, the CDR3 is TGCAGCGTTGTGACAGGGTCGTCTGAGCAGTTCTTC.

The chain recombines TRBV5-1 with TRBJ2-2; D not resolved. Trimming pared 0 bases from V and 6 bases from J, leaving 12 bases between. The germline V gene has CDR1 SGHRS and CDR2 YFSETQ. There are 15 residues in the CDR3. DNA of the CDR3: TGCGCCAGCAGCTTGGGTGACCCCGGCCCCGGGGAGCTGTTTTTT. Translated, it gives CASSLGDPGPGELFF. Full variable domain (outside the CDR3, taken from reference TRBV5-1 and TRBJ2-2): KAGVTQTPRYLIKTRGQQVTLSCSPISGHRSVSWYQQTPGQGLQFLFEYFSETQRNKGNFPGRFSGRQFSNSRSEMNVSTLELGDSALYLCASSLGDPGPGELFFGEGSRLTVL.

V gene TRBV2 combines with J gene TRBJ2-1; D perhaps matches TRBD1 (6 bases). The ends were cut back, 10 bases at V and 4 bases at J, with 17 bases in the middle. The CDR3 extends over 14 amino acids. The V gene's germline CDR1 is SNHLY and CDR2 FYNNEI. In DNA, the CDR3 is TGTGCCATCGACGACAGGTCCCCTTACAATGAGCAGTTCTTC. This sequence encodes CAIDDRSPYNEQFF.

The chain links TRBV5-6 to TRBJ2-1, with D possibly matching TRBD2 (5 bases). Germline assignment: CDR1 SGHDT and CDR2 YYEEEE. The CDR3 contains 16 residues. V lost 2 bases, J lost 6 bases, and 18 bases lay in between. The chain's CDR3 is CASSFFGSPGGNEQFF. In DNA, the CDR3 is TGTGCCAGCAGCTTTTTTGGGAGCCCAGGCGGCAATGAGCAGTTCTTC.